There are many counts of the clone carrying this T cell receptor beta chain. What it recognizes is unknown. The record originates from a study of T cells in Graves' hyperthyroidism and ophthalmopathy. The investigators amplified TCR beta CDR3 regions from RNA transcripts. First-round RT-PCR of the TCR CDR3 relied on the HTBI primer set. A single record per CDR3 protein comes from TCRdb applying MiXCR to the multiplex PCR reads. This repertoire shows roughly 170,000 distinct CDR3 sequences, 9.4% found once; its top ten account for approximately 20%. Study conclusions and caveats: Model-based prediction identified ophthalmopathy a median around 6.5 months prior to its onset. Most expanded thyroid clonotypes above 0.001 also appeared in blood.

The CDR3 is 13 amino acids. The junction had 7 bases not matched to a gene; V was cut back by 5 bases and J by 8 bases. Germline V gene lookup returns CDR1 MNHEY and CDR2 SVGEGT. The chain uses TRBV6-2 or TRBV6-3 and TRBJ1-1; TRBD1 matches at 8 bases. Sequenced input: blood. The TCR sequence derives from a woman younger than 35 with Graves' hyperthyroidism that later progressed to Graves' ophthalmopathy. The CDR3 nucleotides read TGTGCCAGCAGTGGACAGGGAGGTAGAGAAGCTTTCTTT. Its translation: CASSGQGGREAFF.